A selection of T cell receptor beta chains follows, all from one sample in a study of spatial heterogeneity in lung cancer. One entry per CDR3 protein results from TCRdb running MiXCR on the 5' RACE reads. The table has about 92,000 distinct CDR3 sequences, about an eighth seen once. The source material was PBMCs, sampled at surgery. These receptors all come from a male donor with early-stage non-small cell lung cancer. The CDR3 runs from the conserved cysteine through the conserved F or W. Fields, in order: J gene, V gene, clone size, CDR3 length, D gene, CDR3 DNA, CDR3 protein. D genes are given only for firm matches. Rows give clone size only sometimes, using once, few, many, or a class for an expanded clone.

J gene: TRBJ2-7; V gene: TRBV6-6; clone size: NA; CDR3 length: 15; D gene: NA; CDR3 DNA: TGTGCCAGCAGTCTTACGGGGGAAGGGTCCTACGAGCAGTACTTC; CDR3 protein: CASSLTGEGSYEQYF
J gene: TRBJ1-2; V gene: TRBV5-4; clone size: large; CDR3 length: 13; D gene: NA; CDR3 DNA: TGTGCCAGCAGCCACGGGACCGACTATGGCTACACCTTC; CDR3 protein: CASSHGTDYGYTF
J gene: TRBJ1-5; V gene: TRBV28; clone size: NA; CDR3 length: 16; D gene: NA; CDR3 DNA: TGTGCCAGCAGTTTACTTTTCGATGGGAGCAATCAGCCCCAGCATTTT; CDR3 protein: CASSLLFDGSNQPQHF
J gene: TRBJ2-5; V gene: TRBV5-1; clone size: NA; CDR3 length: 14; D gene: NA; CDR3 DNA: TGCGCCAGCAGCTTGCTTTCGGGGAAAGAGACCCAGTACTTC; CDR3 protein: CASSLLSGKETQYF
J gene: TRBJ2-3; V gene: TRBV14; clone size: many; CDR3 length: 15; D gene: NA; CDR3 DNA: TGTGCCAGCAGCCAAGATCCAGGGCCATGGGATACGCAGTATTTT; CDR3 protein: CASSQDPGPWDTQYF
J gene: TRBJ2-1; V gene: TRBV10-1; clone size: few; CDR3 length: 17; D gene: TRBD1; CDR3 DNA: TGCGCCAGCAGTGAGCCGAACAGGGGATCGGCCAGGAATGAGCAGTTCTTC; CDR3 protein: CASSEPNRGSARNEQFF
J gene: TRBJ1-4; V gene: TRBV4-3; clone size: many; CDR3 length: 17; D gene: TRBD1; CDR3 DNA: TGCGCCAGCAGCCAAGAGGGGACAGGGGGTACTGCTGAAAAACTGTTTTTT; CDR3 protein: CASSQEGTGGTAEKLFF
J gene: TRBJ2-3; V gene: TRBV20-1; clone size: NA; CDR3 length: 15; D gene: NA; CDR3 DNA: TGCAGTGCTAGTTCACTTGCCTCGACCACAGATACGCAGTATTTT; CDR3 protein: CSASSLASTTDTQYF
J gene: TRBJ2-7; V gene: TRBV29-1; clone size: many; CDR3 length: 13; D gene: TRBD1; CDR3 DNA: TGCAGCGTCCCAGGGGGATCGGACTACGAGCAGTACTTC; CDR3 protein: CSVPGGSDYEQYF
J gene: TRBJ2-3; V gene: TRBV18; clone size: few; CDR3 length: 14; D gene: NA; CDR3 DNA: TGTGCCAGCTCACCGGTACAGTCAACAGATACGCAGTATTTT; CDR3 protein: CASSPVQSTDTQYF
J gene: TRBJ1-2; V gene: TRBV27; clone size: many; CDR3 length: 16; D gene: NA; CDR3 DNA: TGTGCCAGCAGGCGAGGACGCCTGGAGGGTAACTATGGCTACACCTTC; CDR3 protein: CASRRGRLEGNYGYTF
J gene: TRBJ2-4; V gene: TRBV29-1; clone size: few; CDR3 length: 15; D gene: NA; CDR3 DNA: TGCAGCGTTGAGCTGGCAGGCCGACCCAAAAACATTCAGTACTTC; CDR3 protein: CSVELAGRPKNIQYF
J gene: TRBJ2-7; V gene: TRBV9; clone size: few; CDR3 length: 16; D gene: TRBD2; CDR3 DNA: TGTGCCAGCAGCGTAGGCACTAGCGGGAACTCCTACGAGCAGTACTTC; CDR3 protein: CASSVGTSGNSYEQYF
J gene: TRBJ1-1; V gene: TRBV4-3; clone size: NA; CDR3 length: 14; D gene: NA; CDR3 DNA: TGCGCCAGCAGCCAAGATGGACGGAGCACTGAAGCTTTCTTT; CDR3 protein: CASSQDGRSTEAFF
J gene: TRBJ1-1; V gene: TRBV3-1; clone size: many; CDR3 length: 13; D gene: NA; CDR3 DNA: TGTGCCAGCAGCCAAGTTACTGGTGGTGAAGCTTTCTTT; CDR3 protein: CASSQVTGGEAFF
J gene: TRBJ1-2; V gene: TRBV20-1; clone size: NA; CDR3 length: 13; D gene: NA; CDR3 DNA: TGCAGTGCTAGAGAGGGGATTCTCTATGGCTACACCTTC; CDR3 protein: CSAREGILYGYTF
J gene: TRBJ2-6; V gene: TRBV12-3/TRBV12-4; clone size: NA; CDR3 length: 16; D gene: NA; CDR3 DNA: TGTGCCAGCAGTCCGGCACGACAGACTGGGGCCAACGTCCTGACTTTC; CDR3 protein: CASSPARQTGANVLTF
J gene: TRBJ2-7; V gene: TRBV12-3/TRBV12-4; clone size: few; CDR3 length: 17; D gene: NA; CDR3 DNA: TGTGCCAGCAGTAATTCCCCGGGTAGGGCAGGCTCCTACGAGCAGTACTTC; CDR3 protein: CASSNSPGRAGSYEQYF
J gene: TRBJ2-7; V gene: TRBV11-2; clone size: few; CDR3 length: 14; D gene: TRBD1; CDR3 DNA: TGTGCCAGCAGCTGGGACAGGGTATCCTACGAGCAGTACTTC; CDR3 protein: CASSWDRVSYEQYF
J gene: TRBJ2-1; V gene: TRBV5-5; clone size: few; CDR3 length: 15; D gene: TRBD1; CDR3 DNA: TGTGCCAGCAGCTTGGGACAGGGGGCGCAGTATGAGCAGTTCTTC; CDR3 protein: CASSLGQGAQYEQFF
J gene: TRBJ1-2; V gene: TRBV19; clone size: NA; CDR3 length: 12; D gene: NA; CDR3 DNA: TGTGCCAGTCAGTCCTGGAAATATGGCTACACCTTC; CDR3 protein: CASQSWKYGYTF
J gene: TRBJ2-1; V gene: TRBV5-4; clone size: few; CDR3 length: 15; D gene: NA; CDR3 DNA: TGTGCCAGCAGAGTAGACACATGGCCGGACAATGAGCAGTTCTTC; CDR3 protein: CASRVDTWPDNEQFF
J gene: TRBJ2-7; V gene: TRBV5-1; clone size: NA; CDR3 length: 15; D gene: TRBD2; CDR3 DNA: TGCGCCAGCAGAACGACTAGCGGGGCGACCTACGAGCAGTACTTC; CDR3 protein: CASRTTSGATYEQYF
J gene: TRBJ1-1; V gene: TRBV5-5; clone size: few; CDR3 length: 12; D gene: NA; CDR3 DNA: TGTGCCAGCAGCTTGGATGGCAGTACAGCTTTCTTT; CDR3 protein: CASSLDGSTAFF
J gene: TRBJ2-1; V gene: TRBV2; clone size: few; CDR3 length: 15; D gene: TRBD2; CDR3 DNA: TGTGCCAGCAGCGGAGCGGGAGGGCCAGACAATGAGCAGTTCTTC; CDR3 protein: CASSGAGGPDNEQFF
J gene: TRBJ1-1; V gene: TRBV9; clone size: few; CDR3 length: 13; D gene: NA; CDR3 DNA: TGTGCCAGCAGCGTTTTCCGGGGAACTGAAGCTTTCTTT; CDR3 protein: CASSVFRGTEAFF
J gene: TRBJ1-4; V gene: TRBV29-1; clone size: few; CDR3 length: 12; D gene: NA; CDR3 DNA: TGCAGCGTTGAGAACAACAATGAAAAACTGTTTTTT; CDR3 protein: CSVENNNEKLFF
J gene: TRBJ2-2; V gene: TRBV28; clone size: few; CDR3 length: 13; D gene: NA; CDR3 DNA: TGTGCCGCGGACAGCACGAACACCGGGGAGCTGTTTTTT; CDR3 protein: CAADSTNTGELFF
J gene: TRBJ2-3; V gene: TRBV7-2; clone size: many; CDR3 length: 14; D gene: TRBD1; CDR3 DNA: TGTGCCAGCAGCTTCTACAGGGGCCAGGGTGGGCAGTATTTT; CDR3 protein: CASSFYRGQGGQYF